Presented here are 20 T cell receptor beta chains from one specimen sequenced in a study of regulatory T cells in long-lasting Graves disease. Building the TCR beta libraries relied on iRepertoire HTBI primers, and CDR3 regions underwent Arm-PCR. Each CDR3 protein gets one entry after TCRdb re-called the multiplex PCR reads with MiXCR. Here the sample spans 420,000 or so distinct CDR3 sequences, 16% being singletons. Time point given: newly diagnosed GD, antithyroid drugs for less than 3 months. From PBMCs, RNA was extracted and then used to make the TCR library. The sample was also reused in another study, on T cells in Graves' hyperthyroidism and ophthalmopathy.

The sequencing used peripheral blood mononuclear cells (PBMCs), collected at new diagnosis, from a patient treated with antithyroid drugs. The receptor source for this set is a woman between 18 and 30 years old with Graves disease.

V and J are TRBV7-6 and TRBJ1-5; D gene uncertain. V was cut by 1 base and J by 9 bases, with 10 bases left in between. Germline-derived CDR1 and CDR2 are SGHVS and FNYEAQ. The CDR3 is 13 amino acids. The CDR3 DNA reads TGTGCCAGCAGCTTAGGGGGAGTGTGGCCCCAGCATTTT. This translates into CASSLGGVWPQHF. The full variable domain, completed using reference TRBV7-6 and TRBJ1-5, is GAGVSQSPRYKVTKRGQDVALRCDPISGHVSLYWYRQALGQGPEFLTYFNYEAQQDKSGLPNDRFSAERPEGSISTLTIQRTEQRDSAMYRCASSLGGVWPQHFGDGTRLSIL.

The genes are TRBV20-1 and TRBJ2-3, with 10 positions matching TRBD2. The J segment lost 0 bases and the V segment lost 7 bases, leaving 10 bases of the junction unmatched. The CDR3 contains 16 residues. Germline loops: CDR1 DFQATT, CDR2 SNEGSKA (reference sequence). CDR3 in amino acids: CSVQRASGGSTDTQYF. Written as DNA, the CDR3 is TGCAGTGTACAGCGGGCTAGCGGGGGTAGCACAGATACGCAGTATTTT.

This clonotype was detected ten times or more. The rearrangement joins TRBV20-1 to TRBJ2-7; 9 nucleotides match TRBD2. Germline values: CDR1 DFQATT, CDR2 SNEGSKA (reference sequence). This CDR3 is built from 14 residues. Trimming removed 0 bases from V and 7 bases from J; junction bases left unmatched: 7. This CDR3 is CSARDWASGTEQYF. CDR3 bases: TGCAGTGCTAGAGATTGGGCTAGCGGGACTGAGCAGTACTTC.

The genes are TRBV28 and TRBJ2-7; TRBD2 agrees at 9 bases. The CDR3 is made up of 15 amino acids. In germline, CDR1 is MDHEN, CDR2 SYDVKM. V lost 4 bases to trimming and J lost 4 bases; unmatched junction nucleotides: 8. CDR3 in DNA: TGTGCCAGCAGTTCCCCTGCGGGAGGGAAATACGAGCAGTACTTC. Protein product: CASSSPAGGKYEQYF.

This clonotype was found many times. The chain has TRBV20-1 and TRBJ2-3; 10 nucleotides line up with TRBD2. The V gene end was trimmed by 3 bases and the J gene end by 0 bases; junction bases not matched to a gene: 6. The CDR3 contains 16 residues. Germline V CDR1 and CDR2: DFQATT, SNEGSKA (reference sequence). The CDR3 coding sequence is TGCAGTGCTAGTCCTAGCGGGAGCGGGAGCACAGATACGCAGTATTTT. Residues: CSASPSGSGSTDTQYF.

This clonotype was seen at least ten times. The genes are TRBV7-6 and TRBJ2-1, with 7 bases fitting TRBD1. V was clipped by 5 bases and J by 12 bases; unmatched bases: 7. This CDR3 region has 12 residues. Germline values: CDR1 SGHVS, CDR2 FNYEAQ. The CDR3 spells CASSPGGWRQFF. Written as DNA, the CDR3 is TGTGCCAGCAGCCCAGGGGGTTGGAGGCAGTTCTTC.

The chain has TRBV5-1 and TRBJ1-1, with D unclear. The V gene lost 4 bases and the J gene lost 4 bases, with 17 bases spanning the gap. Germline V gives CDR1 SGHRS, CDR2 YFSETQ. The CDR3 covers 15 residues. The CDR3 sequence is CASSPAGSWSTEAFF. Here the CDR3 DNA reads TGCGCCAGCAGCCCCGCGGGATCCTGGAGCACTGAAGCTTTCTTT.

In this sample, this clonotype turned up many times. The chain carries TRBV20-1 and TRBJ2-1; 9 bases fit TRBD1. The V segment lost 3 bases and the J segment 13 bases; nucleotides outside the gene matches: 7. Germline-derived CDR1 and CDR2 are DFQATT and SNEGSKA (reference sequence). This CDR3 comprises 12 residues. The CDR3 region is CSARKTGGSQFF. DNA of the CDR3: TGCAGTGCTAGGAAGACAGGGGGAAGCCAGTTCTTC.

This chain connects TRBV5-1 to TRBJ2-7; D remains unclear. The CDR3 has 11 amino acids. V was pared by 4 bases and J by 3 bases, with 5 bases between. Germline CDR1 is SGHRS and CDR2 is YFSETQ. For the CDR3, the DNA is TGCGCCAGCAGCACCTACTACGAGCAGTACTTC. Translated, it gives CASSTYYEQYF. Drawing the rest from reference TRBV5-1 and TRBJ2-7, the complete variable domain is KAGVTQTPRYLIKTRGQQVTLSCSPISGHRSVSWYQQTPGQGLQFLFEYFSETQRNKGNFPGRFSGRQFSNSRSEMNVSTLELGDSALYLCASSTYYEQYFGPGTRLTVT.

This clonotype was seen only a few times. J is TRBJ2-5 and V is TRBV11-3; D remains unclear. Germline loops: CDR1 SGHNT, CDR2 YENEEA. This CDR3 has 19 residues. The germline V and J ends were trimmed by 0 bases and 4 bases, with 24 bases remaining between them. CDR3 region: CASSLDRISKRPPGETQYF. Here the CDR3 DNA reads TGTGCCAGCAGCTTAGATAGGATAAGTAAAAGGCCGCCAGGAGAGACCCAGTACTTC. Full variable domain (remainder filled in from reference TRBV11-3 and TRBJ2-5): EAGVVQSPRYKIIEKKQPVAFWCNPISGHNTLYWYLQNLGQGPELLIRYENEEAVDDSQLPKDRFSAERLKGVDSTLKIQPAELGDSAVYLCASSLDRISKRPPGETQYFGPGTRLLVL.

Many counts were recorded for this clonotype. This chain joins TRBV11-2 and TRBJ2-3, with 12 bases fitting TRBD2. Germline CDR1 is SGHAT and CDR2 is FQNNGV. Trimming removed 7 bases from V and 0 bases from J; junction bases left unmatched: 5. The CDR3 runs to 16 residues. In DNA, the CDR3 is TGTGCCAGCACCCTGGGGACTAGCGGGAGCACAGATACGCAGTATTTT. Amino acids: CASTLGTSGSTDTQYF.

The chain uses TRBV6-5 and TRBJ2-1; D ambiguous. The CDR3 has 13 residues. V lost 4 bases and J 6 bases, leaving 10 bases between the germline ends. Germline CDR1 MNHEY, CDR2 SVGAGI. CDR3 DNA: TGTGCCAGCAGTTTCTCGTACCCCAATGAGCAGTTCTTC. As protein: CASSFSYPNEQFF.

The chain couples TRBV7-9 to TRBJ1-2, with a tentative D call TRBD1 (6 bases). This CDR3 contains 17 residues. Germline lookup yields CDR1 SEHNR and CDR2 FQNEAQ (reference sequence). Trimming shortened V by 1 base and J by 2 bases, and 17 bases separated the two germline ends. In nucleotides, the CDR3 is TGTGCCAGCAGCTTAGTCTCCCAATCAGGGGTAAACTATGGCTACACCTTC. It translates to CASSLVSQSGVNYGYTF.

The chain carries TRBV12-3 or TRBV12-4 and TRBJ2-7; perhaps TRBD1 as D (6 bases). The CDR3 contains 14 residues. V lost 3 bases and J 2 bases, leaving 11 bases between the germline ends. The chain's CDR3 is CASSFGGQTYEQYF. The DNA of the CDR3 is TGTGCCAGCAGTTTTGGAGGACAGACCTACGAGCAGTACTTC.

This clonotype was counted many times. The rearrangement links TRBV2 to TRBJ1-2; D is undetermined. CDR3 length equals 14 residues. Germline V gene sequence: CDR1 SNHLY, CDR2 FYNNEI. The V end lost 6 bases, the J end lost 5 bases, and 16 bases lay between the germline ends. This CDR3 is CASRKLDGPYGYTF. CDR3 DNA: TGTGCCAGCAGAAAATTGGACGGACCGTATGGCTACACCTTC.

This clonotype was seen only a few times. The chain uses TRBV7-9 and TRBJ1-1, with 8 bases matching TRBD1. Germline CDR1 is SEHNR and CDR2 is FQNEAQ (reference sequence). V was pared by 4 bases and J by 0 bases, with 4 bases of the junction left unmatched. The CDR3 runs 15 residues. This chain's CDR3 is CASSSNRGLNTEAFF. The CDR3 DNA sequence: TGTGCCAGCAGCTCAAACAGGGGGTTGAACACTGAAGCTTTCTTT. The full variable domain, completed using reference TRBV7-9 and TRBJ1-1, is DTGVSQNPRHKITKRGQNVTFRCDPISEHNRLYWYRQTLGQGPEFLTYFQNEAQLEKSRLLSDRFSAERPKGSFSTLEIQRTEQGDSAMYLCASSSNRGLNTEAFFGQGTRLTVV.

There are many counts of this clonotype. The chain employs TRBV7-9 and TRBJ1-3, with TRBD1 identical over 8 bases. The trim removed 2 bases at V and 3 bases at J, leaving 12 bases unmatched. The germline CDR1 and CDR2 sequences are SEHNR and FQNEAQ (reference sequence). This CDR3 is built from 18 residues. The CDR3 DNA reads as TGTGCCAGCAGCTTACAGCTGGGAGCAGGGGGCTTTGGAAACACCATATATTTT. It translates to CASSLQLGAGGFGNTIYF.

This clonotype was picked up a small number of times. This chain joins TRBV10-3 and TRBJ2-2; TRBD1 matches 8 bases. The trim removed 7 bases at V and 2 bases at J, leaving 12 bases unmatched. This CDR3 has 17 residues. In germline, CDR1 is ENHRY, CDR2 SYGVKD. The CDR3 sequence is CAITNTGGSLNTGELFF. The CDR3 nucleotides read TGTGCCATCACTAACACAGGGGGGAGTCTAAACACCGGGGAGCTGTTTTTT.

This clonotype was counted between two and nine times. This chain links TRBV6-1 with TRBJ2-7; TRBD2 matches at 10 bases. CDR1 is MNHNS and CDR2 is SASEGT in the germline V gene. V was pared by 6 bases and J by 2 bases, with 4 bases of the junction left unmatched. CDR3 length: 14 residues. The CDR3 loop reads CASRVSGGTYEQYF. The CDR3 region has the DNA TGTGCCAGCAGAGTTAGCGGGGGGACCTACGAGCAGTACTTC.

This clonotype was picked up many times. The chain has TRBV28 and TRBJ2-1, with TRBD2 matching 9 bases. The CDR3 is made up of 15 amino acids. With V trimmed by 4 bases and J by 5 bases, 6 bases remained unmatched. Germline V gene data show CDR1 as MDHEN and CDR2 as SYDVKM. The CDR3 protein is CASSSAGGPHNEQFF. CDR3 nucleotides: TGTGCCAGCAGTTCAGCGGGAGGCCCCCACAATGAGCAGTTCTTC.